The 2 T cell receptor beta chains in this list originate from one sample, sequenced in a study of neurological immune-mediated disorders. TCRdb analysed the 5' RACE reads with MiXCR anew, one entry per CDR3 protein. The sample shows roughly 39,000 distinct CDR3 sequences, more than 4.5% of them seen only once. Input material: CD4+ T cells from blood. The receptors here all came from a man younger than 30 in good health.

Ten or more counts support this clonotype. This chain uses TRBV5-5 with TRBJ1-2, with TRBD1 matching over 12 bases. Trimming took 3 bases from V and 8 from J; bases not matched to a gene: 11. The CDR3 has 16 amino acids. Germline CDR1 reads SGHKS; CDR2 reads YYEKEE (reference sequence). CDR3 region: CASSWSQGQGAQGYTF. The CDR3 DNA follows: TGTGCCAGCAGCTGGAGTCAGGGACAGGGGGCGCAGGGCTACACCTTC.

This clonotype was picked up many times. V usage is TRBV20-1 and J usage is TRBJ1-2; 9 nucleotides align to TRBD1. CDR1 and CDR2 from the germline V gene are DFQATT and SNEGSKA (reference sequence). The V segment lost 6 bases and the J segment 4 bases; nucleotides outside the gene matches: 9. CDR3 length: 14 amino acids. CDR3 sequence (DNA): TGCAGTGCCACACAGGGGGCGGAGAGCTATGGCTACACCTTC. This encodes CSATQGAESYGYTF.